A few counts support the clone carrying this T cell receptor beta chain. V dropped 0 bases and J dropped 7; count of bases not matched to a gene: 6. This CDR3 is 15 amino acids long. Germline CDR1 reads SGHDN; CDR2 reads FVKESK. Breast cancer patients provided tissue from their axillary draining lymph nodes. The record originates from a study of breast tumors, draining lymph nodes, adjacent tissues. A single record per CDR3 protein comes from TCRdb applying MiXCR to the multiplex PCR reads. The repertoire consists of about 180,000 distinct CDR3 sequences, with approximately 30% occurring once and the leading ten covering around 4.5%.

The sequenced material came from axillary lymph node tissue. The sequence was obtained from a female donor with breast cancer. Some clones in this sample may be carry-over from other donors' samples. The chain is built from TRBV14 and TRBJ1-1, with TRBD1 matching 9 bases. The CDR3 region is CASSQETGGLNEAFF. CDR3 sequence (DNA): TGTGCCAGCAGCCAAGAAACAGGGGGCTTGAATGAAGCTTTCTTT.